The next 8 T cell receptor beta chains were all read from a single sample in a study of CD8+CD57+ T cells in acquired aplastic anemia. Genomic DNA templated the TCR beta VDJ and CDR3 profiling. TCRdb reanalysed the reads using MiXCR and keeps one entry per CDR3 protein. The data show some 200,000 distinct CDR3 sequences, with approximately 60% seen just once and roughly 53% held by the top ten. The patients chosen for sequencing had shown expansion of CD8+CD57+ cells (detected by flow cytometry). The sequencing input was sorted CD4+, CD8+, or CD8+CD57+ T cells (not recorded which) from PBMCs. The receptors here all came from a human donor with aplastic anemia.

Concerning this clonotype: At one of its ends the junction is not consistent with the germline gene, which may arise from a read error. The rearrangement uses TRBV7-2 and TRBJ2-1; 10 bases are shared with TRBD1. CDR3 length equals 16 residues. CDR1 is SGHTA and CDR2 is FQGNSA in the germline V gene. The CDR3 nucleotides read TGCGCCAGCAGCCTCGGGACAGGGGCGTCCTACAATGAGCAGTTCTTC. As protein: CASSLGTGASYNEQFF.

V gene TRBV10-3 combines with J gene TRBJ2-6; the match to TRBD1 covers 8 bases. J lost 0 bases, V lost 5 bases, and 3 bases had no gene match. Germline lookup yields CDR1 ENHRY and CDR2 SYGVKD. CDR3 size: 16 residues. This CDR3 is CAISRQGNSGANVLTF. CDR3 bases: TGTGCCATCAGTAGACAGGGGAACTCTGGGGCCAACGTCCTGACTTTC.

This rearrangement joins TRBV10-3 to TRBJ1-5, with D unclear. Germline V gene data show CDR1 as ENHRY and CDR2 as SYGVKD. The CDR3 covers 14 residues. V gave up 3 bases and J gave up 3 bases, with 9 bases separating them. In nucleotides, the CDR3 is TGTGCCATCAGTGAAGAGTCACTCAATCAGCCCCAGCATTTT. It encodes CAISEESLNQPQHF.

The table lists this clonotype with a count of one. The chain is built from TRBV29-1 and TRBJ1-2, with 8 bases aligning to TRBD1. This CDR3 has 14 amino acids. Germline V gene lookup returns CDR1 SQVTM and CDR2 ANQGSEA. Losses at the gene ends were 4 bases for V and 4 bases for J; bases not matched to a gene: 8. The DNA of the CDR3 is TGCAGCGTTGCGACAGGGGCGCTAGGCTATGGCTACACCTTC. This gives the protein CSVATGALGYGYTF. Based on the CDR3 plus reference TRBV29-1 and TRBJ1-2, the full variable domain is SAVISQKPSRDICQRGTSLTIQCQVDSQVTMMFWYRQQPGQSLTLIATANQGSEATYESGFVIDKFPISRPNLTFSTLTVSNMSPEDSSIYLCSVATGALGYGYTFGSGTRLTVV.

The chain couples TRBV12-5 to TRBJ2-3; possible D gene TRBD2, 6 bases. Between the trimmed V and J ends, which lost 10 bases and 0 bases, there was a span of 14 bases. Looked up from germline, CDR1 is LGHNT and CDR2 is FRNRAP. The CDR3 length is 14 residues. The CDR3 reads CATLGGTSTDTQYF. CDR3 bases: TGTGCTACCCTCGGAGGGACCAGCACAGATACGCAGTATTTT.

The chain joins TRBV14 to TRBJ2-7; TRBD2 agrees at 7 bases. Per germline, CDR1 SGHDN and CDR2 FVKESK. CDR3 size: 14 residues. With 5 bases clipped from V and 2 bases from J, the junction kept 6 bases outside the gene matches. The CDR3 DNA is TGTGCCAGCAGCACCCGGGAGGTAGCCTACGAGCAGTACTTC. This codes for CASSTREVAYEQYF.

The CDR3 is CASSLLLAGVTGELFF. DNA of the CDR3: TGTGCCAGCAGTTTATTGCTAGCGGGGGTAACCGGGGAGCTGTTTTTT. The chain has TRBV28 and TRBJ2-2; 10 nucleotides align to TRBD2. V shed 1 base and J 5 bases; nucleotides not matched to a gene: 4. Per germline, CDR1 MDHEN and CDR2 SYDVKM. This CDR3 region has 16 residues.

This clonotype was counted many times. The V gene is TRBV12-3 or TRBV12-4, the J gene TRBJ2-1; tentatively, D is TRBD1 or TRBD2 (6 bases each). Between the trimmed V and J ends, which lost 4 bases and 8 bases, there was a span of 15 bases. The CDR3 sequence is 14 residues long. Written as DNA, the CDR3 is TGTGCCAGCAGTTGGAACGGGGGCGGCGATGAGCAGTTCTTC. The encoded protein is CASSWNGGGDEQFF.